This TCR beta chain was identified in a study of shared clonotypes between healthy human individuals. Overall study: Every donor yielded three CD4 naive, three CD4 memory, two CD8 naive and one CD8 memory plate. Study results and caveats: The sampled material consisted only of blood, and tissue repertoires are likely to differ.

Free of recent acute infections or vaccinations, the donors were healthy HIV-negative adults. Concerning this clone itself: Its target is unknown.

Samples underwent the assay at deep level. The protocol was immunoSEQ multiplex PCR, while the TCRdb copy is restricted to in-frame clones and leaves out a portion. The data show hundreds of thousands of clones, less than 85% seen once. This CDR3 region has 13 residues. Trimming cost V 7 bases and J 8 bases; bases outside gene matches: 9. Germline-derived CDR1 and CDR2 are SNHLY and FYNNEI. The source is a man aged 25-45 years in good health. The V and J genes are TRBV2 and TRBJ1-2; TRBD1 aligns across 8 bases. The sequenced material came from memory CD4+ T cells sorted from blood. Regarding subset: CD45RA-negative fraction. In DNA, the CDR3 is TGTGCCAGCAACTGGGACAGGACAAGCGGCTACACCTTC. This encodes CASNWDRTSGYTF.